The T cell receptor beta chain described here comes from a study of response to subunit inactivated influenza vaccine. At least ten counts were recorded for this clonotype. In germline, CDR1 is SEHNR, CDR2 FQNEAQ (reference sequence). V was pared by 1 base and J by 9 bases, with 13 bases of the junction left unmatched. This CDR3 contains 17 residues. In TCRdb, the RT-PCR reads were re-called with MiXCR into one record per CDR3 protein. The sample lists hundreds of thousands of distinct CDR3 sequences, about a fifth occurring once. This TCR was sampled from a man between 50 and 59 years old who received an inactivated influenza vaccine. The source material was PBMCs from blood, sampled about 5 days after vaccination. The chain recombines TRBV7-9 with TRBJ2-1; 9 bases agree with TRBD2. The CDR3 DNA reads as TGTGCCAGCAGCTTAGGGACGGAGAGCGGGGGGCGGAGTGAGCAGTTCTTC. It translates to CASSLGTESGGRSEQFF.